Following are 15 T cell receptor beta chains from one sample sequenced in a study of blood T cell repertoires in COVID-19. Profiling relied on immunoSEQ multiplex PCR, and the TCRdb table lists in-frame clones only, not all of them. In the table there are fewer than 200,000 clones, roughly 80% of which are singletons. Sequenced material: PBMCs or T cells enriched from blood (not recorded which). Receptors were obtained from a woman in her 50s who had recovered from COVID-19.

V and J are TRBV7-2 and TRBJ2-3; tentative D call: TRBD2 (7 bases). CDR1 is SGHTA and CDR2 is FQGNSA in the germline V gene. The V and J ends lost 1 base and 7 bases respectively, with 15 bases between them. The CDR3 length is 15 residues. CDR3 loop: CASSLDPGGPNTQYF. Written as DNA, the CDR3 is TGTGCCAGCAGCTTAGACCCCGGGGGGCCTAATACGCAGTATTTT. Drawing the rest from reference TRBV7-2 and TRBJ2-3, the complete variable domain is GAGVSQSPSNKVTEKGKDVELRCDPISGHTALYWYRQSLGQGLEFLIYFQGNSAPDKSGLPSDRFSAERTGGSVSTLTIQRTQQEDSAVYLCASSLDPGGPNTQYFGPGTRLTVL.

The chain carries TRBV27 and TRBJ1-2, with unresolved D. Looked up from germline, CDR1 is MNHEY and CDR2 is SMNVEV (reference sequence). The V end was cut by 5 bases, the J end by 10 bases, with 17 bases between. The CDR3 length is 13 residues. CDR3 protein: CASSLRYPYPYTF. The DNA of the CDR3 is TGTGCCAGCAGTCTCCGATACCCCTACCCCTACACCTTC.

J is TRBJ2-1 and V is TRBV5-1; 7 nucleotides agree with TRBD1. The CDR3 sequence is 15 residues long. Per the germline V gene, CDR1 is SGHRS and CDR2 is YFSETQ. Losses at the gene ends were 6 bases for V and 4 bases for J; bases not matched to a gene: 10. The CDR3: CASTAGAGGYNEQFF. In DNA form, the CDR3 reads TGCGCCAGCACGGCAGGGGCAGGGGGTTACAATGAGCAGTTCTTC.

V gene TRBV7-8 combines with J gene TRBJ2-1, with 12 positions matching TRBD1. V lost 5 bases and J lost 0; bases outside the gene matches: 11. The CDR3 sequence is 19 residues long. In germline, CDR1 is SGHVS, CDR2 FQNEAQ. The CDR3 protein is CASSARDRGLGVSYNEQFF. CDR3 coding DNA: TGTGCCAGCAGCGCCCGGGACAGGGGGCTTGGTGTCTCCTACAATGAGCAGTTCTTC.

CDR3 sequence reads: CASSFQFSGANVLTF. The CDR3 region has the DNA TGTGCCAGTAGTTTTCAATTCTCTGGGGCCAACGTCCTGACTTTC. The chain has TRBV19 and TRBJ2-6, with D hard to call. Germline assignment: CDR1 LNHDA and CDR2 SQIVND (reference sequence). The V gene lost 5 bases and the J gene lost 0 bases, with 8 bases spanning the gap. The CDR3 covers 15 residues. The complete variable domain, with remaining parts taken from reference TRBV19 and TRBJ2-6, reads DGGITQSPKYLFRKEGQNVTLSCEQNLNHDAMYWYRQDPGQGLRLIYYSQIVNDFQKGDIAEGYSVSREKKESFPLTVTSAQKNPTAFYLCASSFQFSGANVLTFGAGSRLTVL.

This clone was found a few times. The rearrangement uses TRBV14 and TRBJ1-1; possible D gene TRBD1, 5 bases. Looked up from germline, CDR1 is SGHDN and CDR2 is FVKESK. The CDR3 is 13 amino acids. V lost 3 bases to trimming and J lost 4 bases, with 9 bases between them. DNA for the CDR3: TGTGCCAGCAGCCATACCAGGGTCACTGAAGCTTTCTTT. Its protein product is CASSHTRVTEAFF. Based on the CDR3 plus reference TRBV14 and TRBJ1-1, the full variable domain is EAGVTQFPSHSVIEKGQTVTLRCDPISGHDNLYWYRRVMGKEIKFLLHFVKESKQDESGMPNNRFLAERTGGTYSTLKVQPAELEDSGVYFCASSHTRVTEAFFGQGTRLTVV.

Only a few counts were recorded for this clone. V is TRBV2 and J is TRBJ1-4; D call uncertain. The CDR3 spans 14 residues. Germline CDR1 SNHLY, CDR2 FYNNEI. The germline V and J ends were trimmed by 11 bases and 5 bases, with 18 bases remaining between them. The CDR3 nucleotides read TGTGCCTCCGACTCACTGCGGGGAAATGAAAAACTGTTTTTT. This sequence encodes CASDSLRGNEKLFF.

The chain links TRBV3-1 (or the pseudogene TRBV3-2) to TRBJ2-5; 10 bases line up with TRBD2. The CDR3 has 20 amino acids. Losses at the gene ends were 4 bases for V and 0 bases for J; bases not matched to a gene: 17. Looked up from germline, CDR1 is LGHDT and CDR2 is YNNKEL (reference sequence). DNA for the CDR3: TGTGCCAGCAGCCGGAGGTTAGGGACTAGCGCGAACAAAGACCAAGAGACCCAGTACTTC. As protein: CASSRRLGTSANKDQETQYF.

CDR3 in DNA: TGTGCCAGCCGCGCTTTTGGGGCAACTCCCTATAATTCACCCCTCCACTTT. It specifies CASRAFGATPYNSPLHF. V is TRBV27 and J is TRBJ1-6; D possibly corresponds to TRBD1 (5 bases). The CDR3 length is 17 residues. Trimming took off 8 bases at V and 2 bases at J, with 19 bases between the two ends. In germline, CDR1 is MNHEY, CDR2 SMNVEV (reference sequence).

The CDR3 DNA follows: TGTGCCAGCAGCTCGAGCGGGGGGGCTCGGCAGTTCTTC. Its translation is CASSSSGGARQFF. V is TRBV7-9 and J is TRBJ2-1; 10 bases map to TRBD2. V dropped 4 bases and J dropped 12; count of bases not matched to a gene: 6. Germline assignment: CDR1 SEHNR and CDR2 FQNEAQ (reference sequence). The CDR3 runs to 13 residues.

The chain employs TRBV3-1 (or the pseudogene TRBV3-2) and TRBJ1-2; TRBD1 aligns across 10 bases. V lost 3 bases to trimming and J lost 3 bases; unmatched junction nucleotides: 4. CDR1 and CDR2 (germline): LGHDT, YNNKEL (reference sequence). The CDR3 is 15 amino acids. This CDR3 reads CASSHWTGGDYGYTF. In DNA form, the CDR3 reads TGTGCCAGCAGCCATTGGACAGGGGGAGACTATGGCTACACCTTC.

The chain joins TRBV3-1 (or the pseudogene TRBV3-2) to TRBJ1-1; D uncertain. Trimming shortened V by 4 bases and J by 7 bases, and 13 bases separated the two germline ends. The CDR3 sequence is 13 residues long. Germline V CDR1 and CDR2: LGHDT, YNNKEL (reference sequence). As DNA, the CDR3 is TGTGCCAGCAGCCCAACTACTGAGAATGAAGCTTTCTTT. Its translation is CASSPTTENEAFF.

The V gene is TRBV6-5, the J gene TRBJ1-1; unclear D gene. The CDR3 is made up of 15 amino acids. Germline CDR1 MNHEY, CDR2 SVGAGI. V was shortened by 6 bases and J by 0 bases, with 14 bases between the two germline ends. CDR3 region: CASRLLSSMNTEAFF. CDR3 coding DNA: TGTGCCAGCAGGCTACTATCGTCAATGAACACTGAAGCTTTCTTT.

The V call is TRBV3-1 (or the pseudogene TRBV3-2), the J call TRBJ1-1; no reliable D call. The V and J ends lost 0 bases and 0 bases respectively, with 14 bases between them. There are 17 residues in the CDR3. Germline-derived CDR1 and CDR2 are LGHDT and YNNKEL (reference sequence). The CDR3 region has the DNA TGTGCCAGCAGCCAAGACGGGTACGGCCTCATGAACACTGAAGCTTTCTTT. Translated: CASSQDGYGLMNTEAFF.

This clone is a singleton in its sample. The V and J genes are TRBV6-5 and TRBJ2-1; maybe TRBD2 (6 bases). Germline V CDR1 and CDR2: MNHEY, SVGAGI. V was cut by 0 bases and J by 8 bases, with 8 bases left in between. This CDR3 has 13 residues. CDR3 amino acids: CASSYSRDHEQFF. The CDR3 DNA reads TGTGCCAGCAGTTACTCGCGGGACCATGAGCAGTTCTTC.